This TCR beta chain was sequenced in a study of cytomegalovirus exposure and HLA in healthy donors. Broader study findings: A link between a missense DCLRE1C variant and TCR beta V- and J-gene trimming emerged from a later analysis.

Comment on this clone: Its target is unknown.

This PCR relied on a set of 60 Vbeta primers and 13 Jbeta primers. Sequencing used immunoSEQ multiplex PCR; TCRdb keeps in-frame clones, though not all of them. The sample lists around 36,000 clones, about nine tenths occurring once. CDR3 length: 14 residues. V was trimmed by 2 bases and J by 4 bases, leaving 11 bases between them. Germline V gene data show CDR1 as MNHEY and CDR2 as SMNVEV (reference sequence). Sequenced input: PBMCs. This receptor was obtained from a woman aged 40 to 50 in good health and CMV-seropositive. This chain connects TRBV27 to TRBJ1-2; D call uncertain. DNA for the CDR3: TGTGCCAGCAGTTTACGTCAGGAAACCTATGGCTACACCTTC. Translated, it gives CASSLRQETYGYTF.